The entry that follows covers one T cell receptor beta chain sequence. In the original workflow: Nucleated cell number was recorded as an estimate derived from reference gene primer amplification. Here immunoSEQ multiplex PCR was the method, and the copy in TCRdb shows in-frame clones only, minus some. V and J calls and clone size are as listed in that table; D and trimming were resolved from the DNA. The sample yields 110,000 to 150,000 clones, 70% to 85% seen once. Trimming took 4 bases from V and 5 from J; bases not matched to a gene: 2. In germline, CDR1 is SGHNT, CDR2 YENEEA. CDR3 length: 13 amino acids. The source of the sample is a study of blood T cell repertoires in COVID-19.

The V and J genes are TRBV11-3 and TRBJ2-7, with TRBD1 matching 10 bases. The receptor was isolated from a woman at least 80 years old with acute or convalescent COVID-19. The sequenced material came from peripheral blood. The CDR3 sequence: CASSYGTGDEQYF. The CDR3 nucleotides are TGTGCCAGCAGCTACGGGACAGGGGACGAGCAGTACTTC.